Following are 5 T cell receptor beta chains from one sample sequenced in a study of radiation and T cells in renal cell carcinoma. Profiled with immunoSEQ multiplex PCR; TCRdb holds only in-frame clones, not every one. The table has approximately 100,000 clones, 65% to 90% seen once. Time point defined: baseline pretreatment blood. Specified treatment: 15 Gy SBRT to primary tumor, nephrectomy 4 weeks later. The source was blood, collected from a patient whose treatment included radiotherapy and nephrectomy. The source of these receptors is a man aged 45-65 years with renal cell carcinoma.

The genes are TRBV13 and TRBJ2-2, with 9 bases that match TRBD1. The CDR3 contains 16 residues. The V gene end was trimmed by 0 bases and the J gene end by 6 bases; junction bases not matched to a gene: 5. Looked up from germline, CDR1 is PRHDT and CDR2 is FYEKMQ (reference sequence). The CDR3 loop reads CASSLGGQGSAGELFF. The DNA for the CDR3 is TGTGCCAGCAGCTTAGGGGGACAGGGTTCGGCCGGGGAGCTGTTTTTT.

The chain combines TRBV14 with TRBJ2-3; the D is unclear. Germline-derived CDR1 and CDR2 are SGHDN and FVKESK. Trimming shortened V by 2 bases and J by 1 base, and 13 bases separated the two germline ends. This CDR3 region has 16 residues. The CDR3 region is CASSQRINERTDTQYF. The CDR3 nucleotides read TGTGCCAGCAGCCAACGGATTAACGAGCGCACAGATACGCAGTATTTT.

The chain uses TRBV27 and TRBJ2-1, with D tentatively TRBD2 (6 bases). V was clipped by 6 bases and J by 2 bases, with 11 bases between them. This CDR3 contains 14 residues. Germline V CDR1 and CDR2: MNHEY, SMNVEV (reference sequence). The CDR3 sequence is CASSQGTAYNEQFF. In nucleotides, the CDR3 is TGTGCCAGCAGCCAAGGGACTGCCTACAATGAGCAGTTCTTC.

The chain has TRBV11-2 and TRBJ2-3; D call uncertain. The CDR3 has 14 residues. Trimming took 6 bases from V and 5 from J, leaving 15 bases between them. The germline V gene encodes CDR1 SGHAT and CDR2 FQNNGV. The CDR3 DNA sequence: TGTGCCAGCAGTTTTGTGAATGTGGGAGATACGCAGTATTTT. Translated, it gives CASSFVNVGDTQYF.

The chain is built from TRBV7-8 and TRBJ2-5; D may be TRBD1 (7 bases). The V end was cut by 1 base, the J end by 4 bases, with 13 bases between. Germline V gives CDR1 SGHVS, CDR2 FQNEAQ. The CDR3 contains 15 residues. The CDR3 region is CASSLVQGGRETQYF. The CDR3 DNA sequence: TGTGCCAGCAGCTTAGTCCAGGGGGGTAGAGAGACCCAGTACTTC.